The 26 T cell receptor beta chains listed next were all sequenced from one sample in a study of T cell responses to AZD1222 COVID-19 vaccine. Method: immunoSEQ multiplex PCR; TCRdb's copy keeps in-frame clones and lacks some. This sample has about 150,000 clones, with less than 95% found just once. The sequencing here drew on peripheral blood, taken on day 0 of AZD1222 vaccination. All receptors derive from an adult in good health.

Comment on this clone: Compared with germline, one end of the junction differs, possibly owing to a read error. The CDR3 nucleotides are TGTGCCAGCAGCTTGGCCGGGGCACTGAAGACTGAAGCTTTCTTT. Translation: CASSLAGALKTEAFF. V usage is TRBV5-4 and J usage is TRBJ1-1; tentative D call: TRBD1 (5 bases). The CDR3 has 15 amino acids. CDR1 and CDR2 (germline): SGHNT, YYREEE (reference sequence).

The chain combines TRBV6-5 with TRBJ2-2; TRBD2 is a possible D gene (5 bases). Looked up from germline, CDR1 is MNHEY and CDR2 is SVGAGI. Trimming took off 0 bases at V and 5 bases at J, with 7 bases between the two ends. CDR3 length equals 14 residues. CDR3 sequence reads: CASSYSPGTGELFF. The CDR3 DNA is TGTGCCAGCAGTTACTCCCCGGGAACCGGGGAGCTGTTTTTT.

V gene TRBV6-1 combines with J gene TRBJ1-5; 10 nucleotides agree with TRBD1. The CDR3 contains 14 residues. Trimming took 5 bases from V and 6 from J; bases not matched to a gene: 4. Germline assignment: CDR1 MNHNS and CDR2 SASEGT. The CDR3 protein is CASSRDRGIQPQHF. As DNA, the CDR3 is TGTGCCAGCAGTCGGGACAGGGGCATTCAGCCCCAGCATTTT.

V usage is TRBV5-8 and J usage is TRBJ1-2; D unresolved. Between the trimmed V and J ends, which lost 2 bases and 3 bases, there was a span of 11 bases. The CDR3 is made up of 14 amino acids. CDR1 and CDR2 from the germline V gene are SGHTS and YDEGEE. The CDR3 loop is CASSFGVVDYGYTF. CDR3 bases: TGTGCCAGCAGCTTTGGGGTAGTAGACTATGGCTACACCTTC.

The CDR3 protein is CASSAQDSNSRGYGYTF. The DNA for the CDR3 is TGTGCCAGTAGTGCACAGGACAGCAATTCTCGCGGCTATGGCTACACCTTC. The chain combines TRBV19 with TRBJ1-2, with D possibly TRBD1 on 6 matching bases. V lost 5 bases to trimming and J lost 4 bases, with 23 bases between them. CDR3 length: 17 amino acids. The germline CDR1 and CDR2 sequences are LNHDA and SQIVND (reference sequence).

This chain connects TRBV7-9 to TRBJ1-3, with a weak D call TRBD1 (6 bases). The ends were cut back, 5 bases at V and 4 bases at J, with 15 bases in the middle. The germline gives CDR1 SEHNR, CDR2 FQNEAQ (reference sequence). The CDR3 is made up of 15 amino acids. The CDR3 here is CASSPVEGGGNTIYF. CDR3 nucleotide sequence: TGTGCCAGCAGCCCGGTGGAGGGGGGAGGAAACACCATATATTTT.

The rearrangement joins TRBV29-1 to TRBJ2-3; D ambiguous. Germline values: CDR1 SQVTM, CDR2 ANQGSEA. V was trimmed by 3 bases and J by 6 bases, leaving 10 bases between them. The CDR3 is 12 residues long. CDR3 residues: CSVEIAADTQYF. CDR3 DNA sequence: TGCAGCGTTGAGATTGCAGCGGATACGCAGTATTTT.

The chain employs TRBV28 and TRBJ2-1; D remains ambiguous. CDR1 and CDR2 from the germline V gene are MDHEN and SYDVKM. Trimming cost V 2 bases and J 4 bases, with 6 bases left between them. This CDR3 is 13 amino acids long. The CDR3 DNA reads as TGTGCCAGCAGTTTAACTGCTTACAATGAGCAGTTCTTC. Protein sequence: CASSLTAYNEQFF.

This clone has just one count. The V gene is TRBV18, the J gene TRBJ1-6, with TRBD1 matching 8 bases. The V gene's germline CDR1 is KGHSH and CDR2 LQKENI. CDR3 length: 16 residues. Trimming removed 6 bases from V and 7 bases from J; junction bases left unmatched: 11. CDR3 region: CASSLGQGSLNSPLHF. The CDR3, as DNA: TGTGCCAGCTCTCTTGGACAGGGCAGCCTCAATTCACCCCTCCACTTT.

The V and J genes are TRBV10-3 and TRBJ1-1, with 9 bases matching TRBD1. Germline lookup yields CDR1 ENHRY and CDR2 SYGVKD. CDR3 length: 12 amino acids. V trimming: 6 bases; J trimming: 11 bases; junction bases outside the gene matches: 7. CDR3 residues: CAIRGQGMFAFF. Here the CDR3 DNA reads TGTGCCATCAGGGGACAGGGCATGTTTGCTTTCTTT.

This clone was seen more than once but under ten times. Within the sample, other DNA sequences also encode this same CDR3. J is TRBJ2-3 and V is TRBV7-3; D unclear. The length of the CDR3 is 15 residues. The ends were cut back, 0 bases at V and 0 bases at J, with 7 bases in the middle. The germline gives CDR1 SGHTA, CDR2 FQGTGA. CDR3 residues: CASSLTGVSTDTQYF. The CDR3 region has the DNA TGTGCCAGCAGCTTAACCGGAGTTAGCACAGATACGCAGTATTTT. Using reference TRBV7-3 and TRBJ2-3 for the parts outside the CDR3, the full variable domain is GAGVSQTPSNKVTEKGKYVELRCDPISGHTALYWYRQSLGQGPEFLIYFQGTGAADDSGLPNDRFFAVRPEGSVSTLKIQRTERGDSAVYLCASSLTGVSTDTQYFGPGTRLTVL.

The chain couples TRBV19 to TRBJ1-3; D gene uncertain. CDR3 length: 15 amino acids. Germline CDR1 LNHDA, CDR2 SQIVND (reference sequence). The V end lost 5 bases, the J end lost 0 bases, and 11 bases lay between the germline ends. In DNA, the CDR3 is TGTGCCAGTAGTTGGCGGACCCTCTCTGGAAACACCATATATTTT. It is translated as CASSWRTLSGNTIYF.

This clone came up once. The chain links TRBV4-1 to TRBJ2-2; D call uncertain. Germline-derived CDR1 and CDR2 are MGHRA and YSYEKL. The CDR3 is made up of 16 amino acids. The V end lost 3 bases, the J end lost 3 bases, and 14 bases lay between the germline ends. CDR3 nucleotides: TGCGCCAGCAGCCATGTCCGCGACCTATACACCGGGGAGCTGTTTTTT. Its translation is CASSHVRDLYTGELFF.

The CDR3 DNA reads TGTGCCAGCAGCTCTTCACAGGGGAACACTGAAGCTTTCTTT. It yields the protein CASSSSQGNTEAFF. The chain joins TRBV7-9 to TRBJ1-1; tentative D call: TRBD1 (6 bases). In germline, CDR1 is SEHNR, CDR2 FQNEAQ (reference sequence). Trimming removed 4 bases from V and 1 base from J, with 10 bases in between. The CDR3 consists of 14 residues.

This rearrangement joins TRBV4-1 to TRBJ1-2; 12 positions match TRBD1. CDR1 is MGHRA, CDR2 YSYEKL, per germline. This CDR3 is 15 amino acids long. V shed 2 bases and J 7 bases; nucleotides not matched to a gene: 5. In DNA form, the CDR3 reads TGCGCCAGCAGCCAACCGGGACAGGGGGCGGGTGGCTACACCTTC. It codes for CASSQPGQGAGGYTF.

V usage is TRBV6-1 and J usage is TRBJ1-5; maybe TRBD1 (6 bases). The CDR3 is 14 residues long. The germline V and J ends were trimmed by 0 bases and 5 bases, with 8 bases remaining between them. CDR1 is MNHNS and CDR2 is SASEGT in the germline V gene. The CDR3 DNA is TGTGCCAGCAGTGAAGCGGGGGGCTATCAGCCCCAGCATTTT. Translation: CASSEAGGYQPQHF.

The gene calls are TRBV7-8 and TRBJ1-1; 8 nucleotides match TRBD1. V was pared by 6 bases and J by 3 bases, with 6 bases of the junction left unmatched. The CDR3 length is 14 residues. The germline V gene encodes CDR1 SGHVS and CDR2 FQNEAQ. The CDR3, as DNA: TGTGCCAGCAGGGATTACAGGGGGGACACTGAAGCTTTCTTT. Protein product: CASRDYRGDTEAFF.

This chain links TRBV30 with TRBJ2-1; 10 bases are a match to TRBD2. The trim removed 2 bases at V and 7 bases at J, leaving 5 bases unmatched. The V gene's germline CDR1 is GTSNPN and CDR2 SVGIG (reference sequence). The CDR3 consists of 14 residues. CDR3 in DNA: TGTGCCTGGAGTAGCGGGAGGGGAGGGAATGAGCAGTTCTTC. It specifies CAWSSGRGGNEQFF.

Comments on this clone: The junction differs from germline at one of its ends, possibly a read error. The chain has TRBV12-3 or TRBV12-4 and TRBJ1-4; 7 nucleotides agree with TRBD1. The length of the CDR3 is 12 residues. The CDR3 nucleotides are TGTGCCAGCAGCCAGAGGTGGGGACAGCCTCGGTTT. This gives the protein CASSQRWGQPRF.

The rearrangement links TRBV4-1 to TRBJ2-3, with D tentatively TRBD1 (6 bases). The CDR3 runs to 17 residues. V dropped 3 bases and J dropped 4 bases, with 20 bases sitting between them. In germline, CDR1 is MGHRA, CDR2 YSYEKL. The CDR3 reads CASSQAEGTWPPDTQYF. The CDR3 DNA follows: TGCGCCAGCAGCCAGGCTGAGGGGACATGGCCACCAGATACGCAGTATTTT.

The V gene is TRBV9, the J gene TRBJ2-5; 9 nucleotides agree with TRBD1. Trimming took 5 bases from V and 0 from J; bases not matched to a gene: 11. This CDR3 contains 17 residues. Germline V lookup: CDR1 SGDLS, CDR2 YYNGEE. CDR3 residues: CASSYLSGTGNQETQYF. CDR3 nucleotides: TGTGCCAGCAGTTACCTATCCGGGACAGGGAACCAAGAGACCCAGTACTTC. Looking up the rest from reference TRBV9 and TRBJ2-5 gives the full variable domain: DSGVTQTPKHLITATGQRVTLRCSPRSGDLSVYWYQQSLDQGLQFLIQYYNGEERAKGNILERFSAQQFPDLHSELNLSSLELGDSALYFCASSYLSGTGNQETQYFGPGTRLLVL.

V gene TRBV27 combines with J gene TRBJ1-5; the D is unclear. The CDR3 is 14 residues long. Trimming pared 2 bases from V and 5 bases from J, leaving 10 bases between. Germline assignment: CDR1 MNHEY and CDR2 SMNVEV (reference sequence). The CDR3 nucleotides read TGTGCCAGCAGTTTAGCAGGATCTGATCAGCCCCAGCATTTT. Its protein is CASSLAGSDQPQHF.

The J gene is TRBJ2-1, the V gene TRBV12-3 or TRBV12-4, with D uncertain. The CDR3 has 12 residues. Trimming took off 3 bases at V and 8 bases at J, with 8 bases between the two ends. DNA for the CDR3: TGTGCCAGCAGTTTTCGAGTCCATGAGCAGTTCTTC. It translates to CASSFRVHEQFF.

The V call is TRBV6-5, the J call TRBJ2-5; TRBD2 might be the D (5 bases). Germline CDR1 is MNHEY and CDR2 is SVGAGI. V gave up 0 bases and J gave up 5 bases, with 10 bases separating them. The CDR3 is made up of 14 amino acids. CDR3 amino acids: CASSYSVRGETQYF. CDR3 coding DNA: TGTGCCAGCAGTTACTCTGTTCGAGGGGAGACCCAGTACTTC.

The chain joins TRBV23-1 to TRBJ1-2; 12 positions agree with TRBD1. TRBV23-1 is an ORF; its function is uncertain. CDR3 length: 18 residues. Trimming removed 5 bases from V and 3 bases from J; junction bases left unmatched: 13. The CDR3 region is CASSATGTGGFGDYGYTF. The CDR3 DNA reads as TGCGCCAGCAGTGCCACCGGGACAGGGGGCTTCGGGGACTATGGCTACACCTTC.

The chain couples TRBV4-1 to TRBJ1-5; D uncertain. The V gene lost 3 bases and the J gene lost 4 bases, with 19 bases spanning the gap. CDR1 is MGHRA, CDR2 YSYEKL, per germline. The CDR3 is 17 amino acids. CDR3 bases: TGCGCCAGCAGCCAGACTCCCCTACCTGGTCGAAATCAGCCCCAGCATTTT. It encodes CASSQTPLPGRNQPQHF.